These 5 T cell receptor beta chains originate from one sample sequenced in a study of shared clonotypes between healthy human individuals. Profiling relied on immunoSEQ multiplex PCR, and the TCRdb table lists in-frame clones only, not all of them. Of a few million clones detected, 85% to 95% appear once; the ten largest clones hold 0.39%. Sample: naive CD4+ T cells from PBMCs. Regarding subset: CD45RA+ positively selected. These receptors originate from a man aged 18-30 years in good health. Some clones in this sample may be carry-over from other donors' samples.

The chain has TRBV2 and TRBJ1-5; no clear D. Per the germline V gene, CDR1 is SNHLY and CDR2 is FYNNEI. The CDR3 consists of 14 residues. V was clipped by 6 bases and J by 5 bases, with 14 bases between them. The CDR3: CASSGSPTDQPQHF. The CDR3 nucleotides are TGTGCCAGCAGCGGATCCCCCACCGATCAGCCCCAGCATTTT.

The V gene is TRBV5-6, the J gene TRBJ1-2; D might be TRBD1 (5 bases). The germline V gene encodes CDR1 SGHDT and CDR2 YYEEEE. The ends were cut back, 0 bases at V and 5 bases at J, with 8 bases in the middle. The CDR3 has 13 residues. The CDR3 reads CASSLDRTYGYTF. In DNA form, the CDR3 reads TGTGCCAGCAGCTTGGACAGGACTTATGGCTACACCTTC.

The CDR3 reads CASRYQGGNQPQHF. CDR3 in DNA: TGTGCCAGCAGGTATCAGGGGGGCAATCAGCCCCAGCATTTT. The chain uses TRBV28 and TRBJ1-5; 7 positions match TRBD1. With V trimmed by 6 bases and J by 2 bases, 4 bases remained unmatched. CDR1 and CDR2 (germline): MDHEN, SYDVKM. CDR3 length: 14 amino acids. The whole variable domain, remainder taken from reference TRBV28 and TRBJ1-5, is DVKVTQSSRYLVKRTGEKVFLECVQDMDHENMFWYRQDPGLGLRLIYFSYDVKMKEKGDIPEGYSVSREKKERFSLILESASTNQTSMYLCASRYQGGNQPQHFGDGTRLSIL.

This clone turned up a few times. V usage is TRBV7-2 and J usage is TRBJ1-1; 8 bases fit TRBD1. The CDR3 has 14 amino acids. Germline CDR1 SGHTA, CDR2 FQGNSA. V shed 1 base and J 3 bases; nucleotides not matched to a gene: 1. The CDR3 sequence: CASSLDRGYTEAFF. CDR3 DNA: TGTGCCAGCAGCTTAGACAGGGGGTACACTGAAGCTTTCTTT.

The chain has TRBV9 and TRBJ2-3, with 10 bases lining up with TRBD2. Germline assignment: CDR1 SGDLS and CDR2 YYNGEE. This CDR3 is 16 amino acids long. Trimming cost V 4 bases and J 2 bases; bases outside gene matches: 7. Here the CDR3 DNA reads TGTGCCAGCAGCATTCGGACTAGCGGATACACAGATACGCAGTATTTT. Protein sequence: CASSIRTSGYTDTQYF. Full variable domain (rest looked up from reference TRBV9 and TRBJ2-3): DSGVTQTPKHLITATGQRVTLRCSPRSGDLSVYWYQQSLDQGLQFLIQYYNGEERAKGNILERFSAQQFPDLHSELNLSSLELGDSALYFCASSIRTSGYTDTQYFGPGTRLTVL.